This entry describes one TCR beta chain. CDR1 and CDR2 from the germline V gene are SNHLY and FYNNEI. V lost 4 bases to trimming and J lost 8 bases, with 5 bases between them. The CDR3 is 11 residues long. PCR involved 60 Vbeta and 13 Jbeta primers. TCRdb keeps only in-frame clones here, not all; method: immunoSEQ multiplex PCR. The sample features about 200,000 clones, with roughly 1.2% in its top ten. These data originate in a study of cytomegalovirus exposure and HLA in healthy donors. J is TRBJ1-4 and V is TRBV2; unclear D gene. This TCR derives from a girl aged 2 to 9 in good health and CMV-seropositive. The sequenced material came from PBMCs. In DNA form, the CDR3 reads TGTGCCAGCAGTGGGCCAGAAAAACTGTTTTTT. This encodes CASSGPEKLFF.